Shown below are 18 T cell receptor beta chains from a single sample sequenced in a study of blood T cell repertoires in COVID-19. Here immunoSEQ multiplex PCR was the method, and the copy in TCRdb shows in-frame clones only, minus some. The table shows 150,000 to 170,000 clones, with under 85% occurring only once. Sequenced input: peripheral blood. The receptors were gathered from a woman older than 75 with acute or convalescent COVID-19.

The rearrangement joins TRBV12-3 or TRBV12-4 to TRBJ1-6; TRBD1 agrees at 7 bases. The CDR3 covers 13 residues. Trimming at V came to 6 bases and at J to 7 bases, leaving 3 bases not matched to a gene. CDR3 loop: CASSDRENSPLHF. The CDR3 DNA reads TGTGCCAGCAGCGACAGGGAGAATTCACCCCTCCACTTT.

The chain links TRBV7-9 to TRBJ2-2, with TRBD2 matching 11 bases. The trim removed 3 bases at V and 3 bases at J, leaving 9 bases unmatched. Germline V CDR1 and CDR2: SEHNR, FQNEAQ (reference sequence). The CDR3 length is 18 residues. CDR3 in amino acids: CASSLPSGGPSDTGELFF. The CDR3 nucleotides are TGTGCCAGCAGCTTGCCTAGCGGGGGGCCCTCTGACACCGGGGAGCTGTTTTTT.

In this sample, this clone turned up a few times. The chain carries TRBV18 and TRBJ2-5; 10 nucleotides match TRBD2. Unmatched junction bases numbered 7, after V lost 7 bases and J lost 5 bases. This CDR3 has 14 residues. CDR1 and CDR2 from the germline V gene are KGHSH and LQKENI. In nucleotides, the CDR3 is TGTGCCAGCTTAGCGGGGGGACCCGCGGAGACCCAGTACTTC. It translates to CASLAGGPAETQYF. The entire variable domain, with the rest obtained from reference TRBV18 and TRBJ2-5, is as follows: NAGVMQNPRHLVRRRGQEARLRCSPMKGHSHVYWYRQLPEEGLKFMVYLQKENIIDESGMPKERFSAEFPKEGPSILRIQQVVRGDSAAYFCASLAGGPAETQYFGPGTRLLVL.

This chain uses TRBV4-1 with TRBJ1-1; D is possibly TRBD1 (5 bases). V gave up 1 base and J gave up 0 bases, with 9 bases separating them. From germline, CDR1 is MGHRA and CDR2 YSYEKL. The CDR3 covers 15 residues. CDR3 amino acids: CASSQGSGLNTEAFF. As DNA, the CDR3 is TGCGCCAGCAGCCAAGGGTCAGGGTTGAACACTGAAGCTTTCTTT.

The chain has TRBV3-1 (or the pseudogene TRBV3-2) and TRBJ1-2, with TRBD1 matching over 9 bases. Germline-derived CDR1 and CDR2 are LGHDT and YNNKEL (reference sequence). The junction had 12 bases not matched to a gene; V was cut back by 5 bases and J by 8 bases. The length of the CDR3 is 15 residues. The CDR3 loop is CASSSLRTGVWGYTF. The CDR3 bases are TGTGCCAGCAGCTCTCTTAGGACAGGGGTGTGGGGCTACACCTTC.

V and J are TRBV7-3 and TRBJ1-2, with 7 bases identical to TRBD1. The CDR3 contains 13 residues. Germline V gene lookup returns CDR1 SGHTA and CDR2 FQGTGA. The trim removed 5 bases at V and 4 bases at J, leaving 4 bases unmatched. The CDR3 sequence is CASSPGQTYGYTF. The CDR3, as DNA: TGTGCCAGCAGCCCGGGACAGACCTATGGCTACACCTTC. Combining the CDR3 with reference TRBV7-3 and TRBJ1-2 gives the whole variable domain GAGVSQTPSNKVTEKGKYVELRCDPISGHTALYWYRQSLGQGPEFLIYFQGTGAADDSGLPNDRFFAVRPEGSVSTLKIQRTERGDSAVYLCASSPGQTYGYTFGSGTRLTVV.

The chain carries TRBV10-3 and TRBJ1-2, with 8 bases aligning to TRBD1. The CDR3 is 14 amino acids. Looked up from germline, CDR1 is ENHRY and CDR2 is SYGVKD. Germline trimming cut 10 bases from V and 0 bases from J; bases unmatched to any gene: 7. DNA of the CDR3: TGTGCCACCTTAGCACAGGGGGCTAACTATGGCTACACCTTC. Translated: CATLAQGANYGYTF.

In nucleotides, the CDR3 is TGTGCCAGCTCACCAATCGGGGTCTCTGGAAACACCATATATTTT. This sequence encodes CASSPIGVSGNTIYF. The chain has TRBV18 and TRBJ1-3, with unresolved D. Trimming pared 2 bases from V and 0 bases from J, leaving 8 bases between. Per germline, CDR1 KGHSH and CDR2 LQKENI. The CDR3 covers 15 residues.

The chain combines TRBV6-5 with TRBJ2-1; 8 positions match TRBD2. V lost 2 bases, J lost 6 bases, and 9 bases stayed unmatched. Germline values: CDR1 MNHEY, CDR2 SVGAGI. This CDR3 region has 16 residues. The CDR3 coding sequence is TGTGCCAGCAGTTACCGCGGGACTAGAGTGGGCAATGAGCAGTTCTTC. Encoded protein: CASSYRGTRVGNEQFF.

This clone turned up a few times. J is TRBJ1-5 and V is TRBV30; D perhaps matches TRBD1 (6 bases). There are 13 residues in the CDR3. In germline, CDR1 is GTSNPN, CDR2 SVGIG (reference sequence). The V and J ends lost 0 bases and 4 bases respectively, with 7 bases between them. CDR3: CAWSVQGNQPQHF. CDR3 coding DNA: TGTGCCTGGAGTGTTCAGGGGAATCAGCCCCAGCATTTT.

The rearrangement links TRBV4-3 to TRBJ1-3; D not resolved. CDR1 is LGHNA and CDR2 is YSLEER in the germline V gene. Between the trimmed V and J ends, which lost 3 bases and 7 bases, there was a span of 22 bases. The CDR3 is 17 amino acids. CDR3 in amino acids: CASSHGSDFLMENTIYF. DNA of the CDR3: TGCGCCAGCAGCCATGGTTCAGACTTTCTCATGGAGAACACCATATATTTT.

This clone was detected once. The rearrangement links TRBV7-9 to TRBJ1-2; D not resolved. CDR1 is SEHNR, CDR2 FQNEAQ, per germline (reference sequence). This CDR3 has 15 residues. V was clipped by 1 base and J by 2 bases, with 11 bases between them. Here the CDR3 reads CASSLVQQTNYGYTF. The CDR3 DNA sequence: TGTGCCAGCAGCTTAGTTCAACAGACGAACTATGGCTACACCTTC.

This rearrangement joins TRBV10-3 to TRBJ1-4; the match to TRBD1 covers 7 bases. Per germline, CDR1 ENHRY and CDR2 SYGVKD. The CDR3 loop spans 12 amino acids. Trimming cost V 6 bases and J 5 bases; bases outside gene matches: 0. CDR3 amino acids: CAIRGQNEKLFF. CDR3 in DNA: TGTGCCATCAGGGGACAGAATGAAAAACTGTTTTTT.

V is TRBV7-9 and J is TRBJ1-1, with D possibly matching TRBD1 (6 bases). The germline V gene encodes CDR1 SEHNR and CDR2 FQNEAQ (reference sequence). CDR3 length equals 14 residues. V lost 5 bases and J 5 bases, leaving 15 bases between the germline ends. CDR3 in DNA: TGTGCCAGCAGCCTCGGGGGGGCCGGGACTGAAGCTTTCTTT. This encodes CASSLGGAGTEAFF.

This clone occurred many times. The rearrangement joins TRBV6-2 or TRBV6-3 to TRBJ2-7; weak D call: TRBD1 (5 bases). Germline loops: CDR1 MNHEY, CDR2 SVGEGT. CDR3 length equals 13 residues. V was trimmed by 0 bases and J by 7 bases, leaving 10 bases between them. This CDR3 reads CASSYSSGREQYF. CDR3 coding DNA: TGTGCCAGCAGTTACTCATCAGGGCGAGAGCAGTACTTC.

This sequence joins TRBV2 and TRBJ1-1, with TRBD1 as a possible D gene (6 bases). Trimming removed 6 bases from V and 1 base from J, with 12 bases in between. This CDR3 has 14 amino acids. Per germline, CDR1 SNHLY and CDR2 FYNNEI. CDR3: CASSIIQGNTEAFF. CDR3 in DNA: TGTGCCAGCAGCATAATACAGGGGAACACTGAAGCTTTCTTT.

In its sample, this clone was seen a few times. The chain links TRBV30 to TRBJ2-7; D unclear. Trimming pared 2 bases from V and 2 bases from J, leaving 16 bases between. Per germline, CDR1 GTSNPN and CDR2 SVGIG (reference sequence). The CDR3 is 15 amino acids. DNA of the CDR3: TGTGCCTGGAGTAGAATATCGAGTATAACCTACGAGCAGTACTTC. Translation gives CAWSRISSITYEQYF.

The sample holds many counts of this clone. The J gene is TRBJ1-6, the V gene TRBV3-1 (or the pseudogene TRBV3-2), with 9 bases fitting TRBD1. The CDR3 runs to 14 residues. V was clipped by 1 base and J by 10 bases; unmatched bases: 2. The germline V gene has CDR1 LGHDT and CDR2 YNNKEL (reference sequence). The CDR3 spells CASSQGQGGSPLHF. As DNA, the CDR3 is TGTGCCAGCAGCCAAGGACAGGGGGGATCACCCCTCCACTTT.